The 19 T cell receptor beta chains given below trace back to one sample, sequenced in a study of Ad26.COV2.S vaccination and SARS-CoV-2 variants. Treatment here: roughly 18 received Ad26.COV2.S at low or high dose, single or two shots; 5 received placebo; per-sample allocation not given. The samples date from day 63 after the first vaccine or placebo injection. The assay was immunoSEQ multiplex PCR, and TCRdb's table has in-frame clones only and misses some. The top ten hold over 2.5% of the sample, which has hundreds of thousands of clones, 70% to 90% seen once. Sequencing was performed on peripheral blood, taken in a trial of Ad26.COV2.S vaccine versus placebo. Source of these receptors: a person aged 18-65 years who received the Ad26.COV2.S COVID-19 vaccine or a placebo.

The chain joins TRBV6-5 to TRBJ1-1; D is possibly TRBD1 (6 bases). The CDR3 covers 14 residues. Germline V CDR1 and CDR2: MNHEY, SVGAGI. The V end was cut by 5 bases, the J end by 3 bases, with 13 bases between. The CDR3 spells CASSHRVFDTEAFF. The DNA for the CDR3 is TGTGCCAGCAGTCACAGGGTGTTCGACACTGAAGCTTTCTTT.

This chain connects TRBV10-3 to TRBJ1-1, with no clear D. The V gene lost 2 bases and the J gene lost 2 bases, with 0 bases spanning the gap. The CDR3 spans 11 residues. CDR1 ENHRY and CDR2 SYGVKD come from the germline V gene. CDR3 protein: CAISENTEAFF. In DNA form, the CDR3 reads TGTGCCATCAGTGAGAACACTGAAGCTTTCTTT.

This chain uses TRBV5-6 with TRBJ1-6; D not certain. The CDR3 length is 15 residues. Germline V gives CDR1 SGHDT, CDR2 YYEEEE. V lost 0 bases to trimming and J lost 5 bases, with 9 bases between them. This CDR3 is CASSLAPGNNSPLHF. In nucleotides, the CDR3 is TGTGCCAGCAGCTTGGCCCCCGGGAATAATTCACCCCTCCACTTT.

The chain links TRBV11-2 to TRBJ1-1; D call uncertain. The germline V gene encodes CDR1 SGHAT and CDR2 FQNNGV. V gave up 0 bases and J gave up 11 bases, with 10 bases separating them. CDR3 length equals 12 residues. CDR3 DNA: TGTGCCAGCAGCTTAGAAGGTGTTTTGGCTTTCTTT. It encodes CASSLEGVLAFF.

This clone showed up just a few times. The V gene is TRBV15, the J gene TRBJ2-7; D possibly corresponds to TRBD2 (6 bases). Per germline, CDR1 LNHNV and CDR2 YYDKDF (reference sequence). This CDR3 is 16 amino acids long. Trimming took 0 bases from V and 0 from J, leaving 12 bases between them. Here the CDR3 DNA reads TGTGCCACCAGCAGAGATCTCCCTAGCGCCTCCTACGAGCAGTACTTC. Protein: CATSRDLPSASYEQYF.

The CDR3 DNA is TGTGCCAGCAGCCATAACCTTCAATTAGCGGGCATTTCCTACGAGCAGTACTTC. This encodes CASSHNLQLAGISYEQYF. J is TRBJ2-7 and V is TRBV3-1 (or the pseudogene TRBV3-2), with TRBD2 matching 7 bases. The J segment lost 1 base and the V segment lost 3 bases, leaving 15 bases of the junction unmatched. The CDR3 spans 18 residues. Germline lookup yields CDR1 LGHDT and CDR2 YNNKEL (reference sequence).

The chain recombines TRBV5-6 with TRBJ1-2; tentative D call: TRBD1 (5 bases). The V end lost 4 bases, the J end lost 4 bases, and 14 bases lay between the germline ends. CDR3 length equals 14 residues. Germline V CDR1 and CDR2: SGHDT, YYEEEE. CDR3 nucleotides: TGTGCCAGCAGCGCGTACGGGGGGATCTATGGCTACACCTTC. It yields the protein CASSAYGGIYGYTF.

V usage is TRBV6-5 and J usage is TRBJ2-1, with 9 bases lining up with TRBD1. V shed 8 bases, J shed 2 bases, and the junction held 7 bases outside the gene matches. The CDR3 has 15 residues. From germline, CDR1 is MNHEY and CDR2 SVGAGI. CDR3 DNA: TGTGCCAGCGGCCTACAGGGGGCTACCTACAATGAGCAGTTCTTC. This codes for CASGLQGATYNEQFF.

V usage is TRBV6-5 and J usage is TRBJ1-2; 7 nucleotides line up with TRBD1. Germline CDR1 MNHEY, CDR2 SVGAGI. Trimming took 2 bases from V and 8 from J; bases not matched to a gene: 8. The CDR3 has 14 amino acids. CDR3 nucleotide sequence: TGTGCCAGCAGTTACGACAGGGCTGCCAAAGGCTACACCTTC. Its translation is CASSYDRAAKGYTF.

This sequence joins TRBV29-1 and TRBJ1-1; D remains ambiguous. The V end lost 4 bases, the J end lost 4 bases, and 13 bases lay between the germline ends. Germline lookup yields CDR1 SQVTM and CDR2 ANQGSEA. The CDR3 is 13 residues long. The CDR3 reads CSVAEVVGTEAFF. DNA of the CDR3: TGCAGCGTTGCGGAGGTTGTAGGCACTGAAGCTTTCTTT.

The CDR3 here is CASSYSSGRNTEAFF. Here the CDR3 DNA reads TGTGCCAGCAGTTACTCGTCCGGCCGGAACACTGAAGCTTTCTTT. This chain joins TRBV6-5 and TRBJ1-1, with D unresolved. Germline V gene lookup returns CDR1 MNHEY and CDR2 SVGAGI. Trimming pared 0 bases from V and 1 base from J, leaving 9 bases between. There are 15 residues in the CDR3.

The chain has TRBV5-1 and TRBJ2-5, with 10 bases aligning to TRBD2. The CDR3 length is 14 residues. CDR1 and CDR2 (germline): SGHRS, YFSETQ. With 5 bases clipped from V and 2 bases from J, the junction kept 3 bases outside the gene matches. CDR3 DNA: TGCGCCAGCAGACTAGCGGGGACACAAGAGACCCAGTACTTC. Translated: CASRLAGTQETQYF.

V and J are TRBV7-8 and TRBJ2-5; D is unclear. CDR1 is SGHVS and CDR2 is FQNEAQ in the germline V gene. V lost 1 base and J 1 base, leaving 7 bases between the germline ends. The CDR3 has 14 amino acids. The DNA for the CDR3 is TGTGCCAGCAGCTTAGTAGGCCTCCAAGAGACCCAGTACTTC. Amino acids: CASSLVGLQETQYF.

The chain has TRBV7-3 and TRBJ2-2; D call uncertain. Trimming pared 4 bases from V and 6 bases from J, leaving 9 bases between. This CDR3 contains 13 residues. CDR1 SGHTA and CDR2 FQGTGA come from the germline V gene. CDR3 sequence reads: CASSSGRSGELFF. CDR3 nucleotides: TGTGCCAGCAGCTCCGGTCGTTCCGGGGAGCTGTTTTTT.

V gene TRBV2 combines with J gene TRBJ2-7, with D perhaps being TRBD1 or TRBD2 (6 bases each). This CDR3 region has 14 residues. Looked up from germline, CDR1 is SNHLY and CDR2 is FYNNEI. V lost 10 bases and J lost 4, with 20 bases in between. CDR3: CATSQQGLSYEQYF. The CDR3 bases are TGTGCCACCTCCCAACAGGGACTGTCTTACGAGCAGTACTTC. The whole variable domain, remainder taken from reference TRBV2 and TRBJ2-7, is EPEVTQTPSHQVTQMGQEVILRCVPISNHLYFYWYRQILGQKVEFLVSFYNNEISEKSEIFDDQFSVERPDGSNFTLKIRSTKLEDSAMYFCATSQQGLSYEQYFGPGTRLTVT.

DNA of the CDR3: TGTGCCAGCAGCCAACTCTCCGGACTAGCGGGGGGGCATGAGCAGTTCTTC. Amino acids: CASSQLSGLAGGHEQFF. V and J are TRBV3-1 (or the pseudogene TRBV3-2) and TRBJ2-1; 15 positions agree with TRBD2. The CDR3 length is 17 residues. CDR1 and CDR2 (germline): LGHDT, YNNKEL (reference sequence). The junction had 7 bases not matched to a gene; V was cut back by 2 bases and J by 8 bases.

The rearrangement links TRBV5-6 to TRBJ2-7; D ambiguous. V was cut by 1 base and J by 6 bases, with 5 bases left in between. CDR3 length: 11 residues. The germline gives CDR1 SGHDT, CDR2 YYEEEE. The CDR3 DNA reads TGTGCCAGCAGCTTGTTGGGCGAGCAGTACTTC. Protein sequence: CASSLLGEQYF.

This sequence joins TRBV5-1 and TRBJ1-6; 11 nucleotides line up with TRBD1. The trim removed 3 bases at V and 1 base at J, leaving 3 bases unmatched. The CDR3 loop spans 17 amino acids. Germline values: CDR1 SGHRS, CDR2 YFSETQ. Here the CDR3 reads CASSSGTGGSYNSPLHF. The CDR3 DNA follows: TGCGCCAGCAGCTCAGGGACAGGGGGATCCTATAATTCACCCCTCCACTTT.

V gene TRBV3-1 (or the pseudogene TRBV3-2) combines with J gene TRBJ2-1; 12 nucleotides agree with TRBD2. Germline CDR1 reads LGHDT; CDR2 reads YNNKEL (reference sequence). With 1 base clipped from V and 1 base from J, the junction kept 2 bases outside the gene matches. The CDR3 runs to 17 residues. The CDR3 loop reads CASSQVGLAGSYNEQFF. CDR3 DNA: TGTGCCAGCAGCCAAGTAGGACTAGCGGGGTCCTACAATGAGCAGTTCTTC.